This T cell receptor beta chain came from a study of beta chain features in type 1 diabetes. Study at large: Age, gender and cell yields were similar between patients and healthy donors.

The study reverse transcribed the entire isolated RNA, so it sequenced expressed TCRB transcripts. The table came from immunoSEQ multiplex PCR; TCRdb's copy has only in-frame clones and leaves some out. This sample has about 370,000 clones, with around 10% found just once. The study's findings and limits: Cells carrying high TCR expression could end up over-represented when cDNA is sequenced. Shortening of TCRB CDR3s, moderate but significant, appeared in all four CD4+ subsets of Type 1 diabetes patients.

Only a few counts were recorded for this clone. Its antigen is unknown. Germline V gene data show CDR1 as SGDLS and CDR2 as YYNGEE. With 3 bases clipped from V and 11 bases from J, the junction kept 9 bases outside the gene matches. CDR3 length equals 13 residues. This rearrangement joins TRBV9 to TRBJ2-5; 8 bases fit TRBD1. The TCR comes from a man aged 30-40 years with type 1 diabetes. The sequenced sample was central memory CD4+ T cells from blood. The DNA of the CDR3 is TGTGCCAGCAGCGCCCGGACAGGGTGGGAGCAGTACTTC. Residues: CASSARTGWEQYF.